The text below deals with one T cell receptor beta chain. Its antigen is unidentified. The sample originates from a study of neoadjuvant anti-PD-1 for oral cavity cancer. Turning to the study itself: Patients mostly received three to four biweekly nivolumab doses at 3 mg/kg before surgery. Around day 43, patients without progression received a fourth nivolumab dose before surgery.

Study-wide points: Higher pretreatment Treg/Th17 ratios tracked higher pretreatment blood clonality.

Produced via immunoSEQ multiplex PCR; TCRdb's table is partial and in-frame only. The table includes about 14,000 clones, 60% to 75% detected once. Time point specified: after neoadjuvant nivolumab, at surgical resection. Patients had newly diagnosed, untreated stage II-IVA oral cavity squamous cell carcinoma. This CDR3 has 14 residues. V trimming: 2 bases; J trimming: 7 bases; junction bases outside the gene matches: 6. From germline, CDR1 is SGHAT and CDR2 FQNNGV. This TCR derives from a person aged 35-79 years with oral cavity squamous cell carcinoma. This chain uses TRBV11-2 with TRBJ2-7, with 9 positions matching TRBD1. Material: PBMCs, obtained after nivolumab (anti-PD-1) treatment. The CDR3 DNA is TGTGCCAGCAGCTTATCCACAGGGGGCTGGGAGCAGTACTTC. Its translation: CASSLSTGGWEQYF.